This record concerns one TCR beta chain sequence. Antigen: not known. The data stem from a study of multiple sclerosis patients with progressive multifocal leukoencephalopathy. Regarding time point: roughly 13 months of natalizumab therapy. Sequencing used immunoSEQ multiplex PCR; TCRdb keeps in-frame clones, though not all of them. The data contain 24,000 or so clones, about 91% of them singletons. V shed 4 bases and J 3 bases; nucleotides not matched to a gene: 14. The germline V gene encodes CDR1 SGDLS and CDR2 YYNGEE. The CDR3 consists of 17 residues. General study findings and limits: Less diverse TRB repertoires were suggested in most PML patients.

The TCR was taken from a man in his thirties or forties with multiple sclerosis. Sequenced here: PBMCs, sampled from a patient treated with natalizumab. V gene TRBV9 combines with J gene TRBJ2-3; 7 nucleotides align to TRBD2. The chain's CDR3 is CASSPFAGAQITDTQYF. CDR3 DNA: TGTGCCAGCAGCCCTTTCGCGGGAGCGCAAATTACAGATACGCAGTATTTT. The full variable domain, in which reference TRBV9 and TRBJ2-3 provide the parts outside the CDR3, is DSGVTQTPKHLITATGQRVTLRCSPRSGDLSVYWYQQSLDQGLQFLIQYYNGEERAKGNILERFSAQQFPDLHSELNLSSLELGDSALYFCASSPFAGAQITDTQYFGPGTRLTVL.